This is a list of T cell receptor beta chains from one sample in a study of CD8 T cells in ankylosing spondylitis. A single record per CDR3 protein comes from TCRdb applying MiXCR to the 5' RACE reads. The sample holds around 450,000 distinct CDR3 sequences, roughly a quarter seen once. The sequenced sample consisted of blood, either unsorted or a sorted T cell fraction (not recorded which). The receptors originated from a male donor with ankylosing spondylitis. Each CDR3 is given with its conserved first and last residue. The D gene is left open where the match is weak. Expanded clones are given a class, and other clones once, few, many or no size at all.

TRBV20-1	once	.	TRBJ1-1	TGCAGTGCTAGAGACTCGGGACGCCCCGGGACTGAAGCTTTCTTT	CSARDSGRPGTEAFF
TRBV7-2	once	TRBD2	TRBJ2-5	TGTGCCAGCACCACCCTGGGAGGGATCCAAGAGACCCAGTACTTC	CASTTLGGIQETQYF
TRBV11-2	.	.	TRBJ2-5	TGTGCCAGCAGCTTAGTTCACGTCCAAGAGACCCAGTACTTC	CASSLVHVQETQYF
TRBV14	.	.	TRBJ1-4	TGTGCCAGCGCCCGGGCCCTTAATGAAAAACTGTTTTTT	CASARALNEKLFF
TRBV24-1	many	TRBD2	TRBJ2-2	TGTGCCACCAACCCTAGCGGGAGCACCGGGGAGCTGTTTTTT	CATNPSGSTGELFF
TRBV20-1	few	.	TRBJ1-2	TGCAGTGCTAGGGAAGCCAGGGGCTTCTATGGCTACACCTTC	CSAREARGFYGYTF
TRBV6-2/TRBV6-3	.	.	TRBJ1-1	TGTGCCAGCAGTTACCGGGGGCCCGACGTGGCTTTCTTT	CASSYRGPDVAFF
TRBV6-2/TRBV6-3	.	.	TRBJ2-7	TGTGCCAGCAGTGGGCTGGGGACCTCCTACGAGCAGTACTTC	CASSGLGTSYEQYF
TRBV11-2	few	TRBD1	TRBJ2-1	TGTGCCAGCAGCTTCCGTCCCGGGACAGGGGAGCGGGGCTACAATGAGCAGTTCTTC	CASSFRPGTGERGYNEQFF
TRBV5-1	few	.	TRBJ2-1	TGCGCCAGCGGCCCTGCGGGTTCCTACAATGAGCAGTTCTTC	CASGPAGSYNEQFF
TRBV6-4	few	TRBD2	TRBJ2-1	TGTGCCAGCAGCCTGGAGCGGGGGTGGAATGAGCAGTTCTTC	CASSLERGWNEQFF
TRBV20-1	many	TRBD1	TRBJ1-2	TGCAGTGCTAGAGACCGGACAGGGAACTATGGCTACACCTTC	CSARDRTGNYGYTF
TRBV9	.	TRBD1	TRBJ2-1	TGTGCCAGCAGCGTAGAGCCTTTGGACAGGGTCTCCTACAATGAGCAGTTCTTC	CASSVEPLDRVSYNEQFF
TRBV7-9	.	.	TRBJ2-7	TGTGCCAGCAGCTACCCCACAGGGAAGGGCGAGCAGTACTTC	CASSYPTGKGEQYF
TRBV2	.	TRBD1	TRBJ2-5	TGTGCCAGCCGGGACAGGGACAGGGAGACCCAGTACTTC	CASRDRDRETQYF
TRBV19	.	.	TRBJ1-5	TGTGCCAGTAGCCGTGGACGGCAGAGTCTTAGCAATCAGCCCCAGCATTTT	CASSRGRQSLSNQPQHF
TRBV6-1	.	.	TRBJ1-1	TGTGCCAGCAGTGAACAGGGTGACACTGAAGCTTTCTTT	CASSEQGDTEAFF
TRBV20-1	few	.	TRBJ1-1	TGCAGTGCAATACAGGGTAGCACTGAAGCTTTCTTT	CSAIQGSTEAFF
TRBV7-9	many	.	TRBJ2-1	TGTGCCAGCAGCTTCTCATCCGGGAGTAATAAAAATGAGCAGTTCTTC	CASSFSSGSNKNEQFF
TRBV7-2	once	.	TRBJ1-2	TGTGCCAGCAGCGGAACCTCAAGGTCAGGAGGCGGCTACACCTTC	CASSGTSRSGGGYTF
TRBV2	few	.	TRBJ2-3	TGTGCCGGGGGGATCTTATTATTCGGAGATACGCAGTATTTT	CAGGILLFGDTQYF
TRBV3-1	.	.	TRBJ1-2	TGTGCCAGCAGCCAAGGGAACGCTAACTATGGCTACACCTTC	CASSQGNANYGYTF
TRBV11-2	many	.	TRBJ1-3	TGTGCCAGCAGCTCGGTTATAGGGGGAAACACCATATATTTT	CASSSVIGGNTIYF
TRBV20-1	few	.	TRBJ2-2	TGCAGTGCTAGAGCCCACGGGTCGAACACCGGGGAGCTGTTTTTT	CSARAHGSNTGELFF
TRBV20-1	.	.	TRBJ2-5	TGCAGTGCTAGAGAGACAGTCCAAGAGACCCAGTACTTC	CSARETVQETQYF
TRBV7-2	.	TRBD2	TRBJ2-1	TGTGCCAGCAGCCGTCGGGGGGACCCCTCAATGACGCAGTTCTTC	CASSRRGDPSMTQFF
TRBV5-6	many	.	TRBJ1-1	TGTGCCAGCAGCTACGACTACAGGTCTAGAAACACTGAAGCTTTCTTT	CASSYDYRSRNTEAFF